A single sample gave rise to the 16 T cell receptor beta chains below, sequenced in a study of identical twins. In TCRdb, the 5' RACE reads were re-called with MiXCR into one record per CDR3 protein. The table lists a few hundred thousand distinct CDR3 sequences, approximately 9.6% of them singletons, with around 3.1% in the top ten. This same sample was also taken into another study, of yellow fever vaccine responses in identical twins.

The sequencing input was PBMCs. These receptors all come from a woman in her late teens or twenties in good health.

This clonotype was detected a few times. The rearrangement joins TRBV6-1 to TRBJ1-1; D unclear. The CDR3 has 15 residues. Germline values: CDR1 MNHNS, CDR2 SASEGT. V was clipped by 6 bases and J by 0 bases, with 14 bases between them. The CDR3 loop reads CASRPDRTVNTEAFF. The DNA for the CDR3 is TGTGCCAGCAGACCCGATCGAACAGTGAACACTGAAGCTTTCTTT.

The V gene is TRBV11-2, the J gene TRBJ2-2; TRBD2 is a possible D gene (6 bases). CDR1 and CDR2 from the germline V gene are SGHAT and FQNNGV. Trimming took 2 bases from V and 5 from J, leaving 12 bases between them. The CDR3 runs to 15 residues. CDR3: CASSLSGRFTGELFF. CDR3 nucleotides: TGTGCCAGCAGCTTATCAGGGAGGTTTACCGGGGAGCTGTTTTTT.

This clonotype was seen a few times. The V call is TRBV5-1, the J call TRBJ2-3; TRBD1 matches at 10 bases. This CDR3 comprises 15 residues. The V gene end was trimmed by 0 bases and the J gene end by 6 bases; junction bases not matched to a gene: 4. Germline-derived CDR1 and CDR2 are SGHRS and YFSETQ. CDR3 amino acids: CASSLVGTGVDTQYF. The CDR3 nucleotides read TGCGCCAGCAGCTTGGTTGGGACAGGGGTCGATACGCAGTATTTT.

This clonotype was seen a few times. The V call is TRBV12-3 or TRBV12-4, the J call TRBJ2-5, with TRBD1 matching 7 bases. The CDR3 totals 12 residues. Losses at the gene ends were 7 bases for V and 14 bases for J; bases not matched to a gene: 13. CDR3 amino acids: CASTTRQGGLYF. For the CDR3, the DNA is TGTGCCAGCACCACAAGACAGGGTGGCCTCTACTTC.

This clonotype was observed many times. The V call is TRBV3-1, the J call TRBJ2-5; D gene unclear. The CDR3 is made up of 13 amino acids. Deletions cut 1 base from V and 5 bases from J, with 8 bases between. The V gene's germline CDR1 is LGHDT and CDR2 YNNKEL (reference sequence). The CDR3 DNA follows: TGTGCCAGCAGCCAAGGATTGCAGGAGACCCAGTACTTC. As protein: CASSQGLQETQYF.

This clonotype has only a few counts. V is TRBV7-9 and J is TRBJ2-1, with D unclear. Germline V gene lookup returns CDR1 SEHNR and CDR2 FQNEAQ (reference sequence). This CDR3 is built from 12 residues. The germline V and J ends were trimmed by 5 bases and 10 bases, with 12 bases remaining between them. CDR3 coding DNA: TGTGCCAGCAGCCTGTCGGCGGAGGAGCAGTTCTTC. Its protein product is CASSLSAEEQFF.

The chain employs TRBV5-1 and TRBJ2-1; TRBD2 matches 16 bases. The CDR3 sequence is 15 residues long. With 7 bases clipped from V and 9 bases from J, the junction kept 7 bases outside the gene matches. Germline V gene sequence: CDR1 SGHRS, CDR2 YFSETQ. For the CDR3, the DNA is TGCGCCAGCGCCCCCGGGACTAGCGGGGGGGGTGAGCAGTTCTTC. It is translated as CASAPGTSGGGEQFF.

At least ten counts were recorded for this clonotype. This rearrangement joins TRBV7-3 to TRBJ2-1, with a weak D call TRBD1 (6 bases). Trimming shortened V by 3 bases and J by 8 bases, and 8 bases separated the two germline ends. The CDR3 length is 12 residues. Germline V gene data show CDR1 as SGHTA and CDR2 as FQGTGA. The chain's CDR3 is CASSFTGYEQFF. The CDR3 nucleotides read TGTGCCAGCAGCTTTACAGGGTATGAGCAGTTCTTC.

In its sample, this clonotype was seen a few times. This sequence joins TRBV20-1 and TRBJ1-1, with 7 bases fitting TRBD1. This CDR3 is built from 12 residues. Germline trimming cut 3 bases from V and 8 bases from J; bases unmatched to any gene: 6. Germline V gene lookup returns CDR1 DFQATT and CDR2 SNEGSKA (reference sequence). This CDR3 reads CSASPDREEAFF. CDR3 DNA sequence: TGCAGTGCTAGCCCCGACAGGGAAGAAGCTTTCTTT.

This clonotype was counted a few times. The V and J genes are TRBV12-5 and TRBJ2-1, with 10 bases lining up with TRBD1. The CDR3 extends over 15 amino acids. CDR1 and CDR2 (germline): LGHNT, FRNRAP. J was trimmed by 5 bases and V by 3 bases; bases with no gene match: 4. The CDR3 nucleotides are TGTGCTAGTGGTTTTGGACAGGGGGAAAACAATGAGCAGTTCTTC. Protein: CASGFGQGENNEQFF.

In DNA form, the CDR3 reads TGTGCCAGCAGTTACTTAGGACAGGCGAACTATGGCTACACCTTC. Its protein is CASSYLGQANYGYTF. The chain employs TRBV6-5 and TRBJ1-2; 7 nucleotides align to TRBD1. The CDR3 is 15 residues long. Per germline, CDR1 MNHEY and CDR2 SVGAGI. With V trimmed by 1 base and J by 2 bases, 4 bases remained unmatched.

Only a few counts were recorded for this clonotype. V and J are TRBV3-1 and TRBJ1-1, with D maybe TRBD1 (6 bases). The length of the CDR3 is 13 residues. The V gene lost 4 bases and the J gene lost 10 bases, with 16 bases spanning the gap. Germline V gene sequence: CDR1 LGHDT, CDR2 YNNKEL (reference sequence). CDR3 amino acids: CASSLNGGRGAFF. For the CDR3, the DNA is TGTGCCAGCAGCCTTAATGGGGGCAGGGGAGCTTTCTTT.

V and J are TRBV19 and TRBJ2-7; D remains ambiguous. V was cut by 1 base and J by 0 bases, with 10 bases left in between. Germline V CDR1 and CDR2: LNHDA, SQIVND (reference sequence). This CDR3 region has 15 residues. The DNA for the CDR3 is TGTGCCAGTAGTATAGTTGCAGGAACCTCCTACGAGCAGTACTTC. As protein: CASSIVAGTSYEQYF.

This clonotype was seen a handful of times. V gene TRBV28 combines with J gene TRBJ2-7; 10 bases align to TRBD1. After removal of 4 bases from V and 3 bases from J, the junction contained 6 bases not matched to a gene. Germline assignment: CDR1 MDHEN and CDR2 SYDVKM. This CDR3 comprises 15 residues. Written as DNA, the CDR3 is TGTGCCAGCAGTTCTCCAGGACAGGGGGTCTACGAGCAGTACTTC. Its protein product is CASSSPGQGVYEQYF.

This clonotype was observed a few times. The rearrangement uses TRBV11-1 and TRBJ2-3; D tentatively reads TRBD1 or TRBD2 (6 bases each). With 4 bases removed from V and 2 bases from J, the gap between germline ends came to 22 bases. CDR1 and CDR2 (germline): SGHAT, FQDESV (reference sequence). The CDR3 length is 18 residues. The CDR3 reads CASSSYMGRDTHTDTQYF. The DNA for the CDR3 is TGTGCCAGCAGCTCTTATATGGGGCGGGACACCCACACAGATACGCAGTATTTT. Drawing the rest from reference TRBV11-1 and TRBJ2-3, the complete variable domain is EAEVAQSPRYKITEKSQAVAFWCDPISGHATLYWYRQILGQGPELLVQFQDESVVDDSQLPKDRFSAERLKGVDSTLKIQPAELGDSAMYLCASSSYMGRDTHTDTQYFGPGTRLTVL.

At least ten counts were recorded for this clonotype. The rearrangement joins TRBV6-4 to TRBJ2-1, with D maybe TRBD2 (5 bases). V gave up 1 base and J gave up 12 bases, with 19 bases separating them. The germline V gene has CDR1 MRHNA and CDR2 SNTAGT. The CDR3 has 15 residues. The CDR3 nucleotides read TGTGCCAGCAGTGACTACCCTACTAGTCCGCTAGGGCAGTTCTTC. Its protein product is CASSDYPTSPLGQFF.